The rows below give T cell receptor beta chains drawn from one sample of a study of T cell responses to AZD1222 COVID-19 vaccine. Sequencing was performed with immunoSEQ multiplex PCR; in TCRdb, only in-frame clones are kept and a portion is missing. Here the sample spans approximately 120,000 clones, around nine tenths being singletons. The specimen comprised peripheral blood, sampled on day 0 of AZD1222 vaccination. The receptors originated from an adult in good health. Each CDR3 is given with its conserved first and last residue. D genes are given only for firm matches. Size is stated for part of the rows, as once, few or many counts, or as a class when the clone is expanded.

abundance	d_gene	len	v_gene	j_gene	CDR3nt	CDR3aa
many	TRBD1	17	TRBV30	TRBJ1-5	TGTGCCTGGAGCTCCGGGACAGGGCACGGGAGCAATCAGCCCCAGCATTTT	CAWSSGTGHGSNQPQHF
-	-	14	TRBV19	TRBJ1-5	TGTGCCAGTAGTTTGGGCAGGGGACGTCAGCCCCAGCATTTT	CASSLGRGRQPQHF
once	-	15	TRBV5-1	TRBJ2-1	TGCGCCAGCAGCTTGGAGCCGAGCTCCTACAATGAGCAGTTCTTC	CASSLEPSSYNEQFF
-	-	11	TRBV20-1	TRBJ1-1	TGCAGTGCTAGAATGTCGGGAGAAGCTTTCTTT	CSARMSGEAFF
-	-	13	TRBV30	TRBJ1-1	TGTGCCTGGAAAGGGTCACAATGGACTGAAGCTTTCTTT	CAWKGSQWTEAFF
-	-	12	TRBV24-1	TRBJ2-2	TGTGCCACCAGTTGGGGGCCCGGGGAGCTGTTTTTT	CATSWGPGELFF
once	-	15	TRBV3-1/TRBV3-2	TRBJ1-4	TGTGCCAGCAGCGCTGGGGCACAAACTAATGAAAAACTGTTTTTT	CASSAGAQTNEKLFF
-	TRBD1	14	TRBV10-3	TRBJ1-1	TGTGCCATCAGGGACAGGAGCCAGAACACTGAAGCTTTCTTT	CAIRDRSQNTEAFF
-	-	13	TRBV7-7	TRBJ1-1	TGTGCCAGCAGCTTTACAGCGAACACTGAAGCTTTCTTT	CASSFTANTEAFF
-	-	16	TRBV5-8	TRBJ1-2	TGTGCCAGCAGCTTGAATCCTACCACGAGATACTATGGCTACACCTTC	CASSLNPTTRYYGYTF
-	-	15	TRBV4-2	TRBJ2-2	TGTGCCAGCAGCCAAGAAGGCTTGAACACCGGGGAGCTGTTTTTT	CASSQEGLNTGELFF
-	-	15	TRBV7-9	TRBJ1-2	TGTGCCAGCAGCGAAGTCCAGGGTGGGCTCTATGGCTACACCTTC	CASSEVQGGLYGYTF
-	TRBD1	13	TRBV30	TRBJ1-4	TGTGCCTGGACAGGGGGAACTAATGAAAAACTGTTTTTT	CAWTGGTNEKLFF
-	-	14	TRBV9	TRBJ1-4	TGTGCCAGCAGCGTAGGGGGAGGTAGGGAAAAACTGTTTTTT	CASSVGGGREKLFF
-	-	14	TRBV19	TRBJ2-3	TGTGCCAGTAGTATGCGACTCAGCACAGATACGCAGTATTTT	CASSMRLSTDTQYF
-	-	18	TRBV7-8	TRBJ2-1	TGTGCCAGCAGCTTAGCGCGGGGACCCTTAGGTTCCTACAATGAGCAGTTCTTC	CASSLARGPLGSYNEQFF
few	-	16	TRBV19	TRBJ2-1	TGTGCCAGTAGTATGAACCCGGGTGGGTACGACAATGAGCAGTTCTTC	CASSMNPGGYDNEQFF
once	TRBD2	15	TRBV11-2	TRBJ2-1	TGTGCCAGCAGCTTAGCGGCGGGGGGGCCCAATGAGCAGTTCTTC	CASSLAAGGPNEQFF
-	TRBD2	16	TRBV7-2	TRBJ2-1	TGTGCCAGCAGCTTAGGAGCGGGGGGTTACTACAATGAGCAGTTCTTC	CASSLGAGGYYNEQFF
-	-	17	TRBV25-1	TRBJ1-1	TGTGCCAGCAGTGAGGTCCGGGGGCACGGGGGGAACACTGAAGCTTTCTTT	CASSEVRGHGGNTEAFF
-	-	12	TRBV30	TRBJ1-1	TGTGCCTGGAGTGTTCCCCGGATCGAAGCTTTCTTT	CAWSVPRIEAFF
-	-	16	TRBV6-1	TRBJ1-2	TGTGCCAGCAGTGCCGCCCGAGGGGCAGGGCGCTATGGCTACACCTTC	CASSAARGAGRYGYTF
-	-	15	TRBV7-9	TRBJ1-5	TGTGCCAGCAGCTTAGGAGGGAGTAGAAATCAGCCCCAGCATTTT	CASSLGGSRNQPQHF
-	-	15	TRBV6-5	TRBJ1-4	TGTGCCAGCAGTTACTCGAGGGCAGTGGGCGAAAAACTGTTTTTT	CASSYSRAVGEKLFF
-	-	17	TRBV15	TRBJ1-2	TGTGCCACCAGCCCGCCCATACGACGGCTTTTTAACTATGGCTACACCTTC	CATSPPIRRLFNYGYTF
once	-	10	TRBV19	TRBJ2-2	TGTGCCATTGGTAGTGGGGTGCTGTTTTTT	CAIGSGVLFF
-	-	15	TRBV28	TRBJ1-2	TGTGCCAGCAGTTTACTATCGGGGACACCCTATGGGGTGACCTTC	CASSLLSGTPYGVTF
-	-	14	TRBV7-9	TRBJ1-1	TGTGCCAGCAGCTTAGGTAAGGGGACCACTGAAGCTTTCTTT	CASSLGKGTTEAFF
few	TRBD1	15	TRBV2	TRBJ2-2	TGTGCCAGCAGCACGGGACAGATGAACACCGGGGAGCTGTTTTTT	CASSTGQMNTGELFF
few	TRBD1	17	TRBV30	TRBJ1-2	TGTGCCTGGAATTCGGGGTTGTTAGAGGGGGCTTTAGGTGGCTACACCTTC	CAWNSGLLEGALGGYTF
-	-	15	TRBV5-5	TRBJ2-7	TGTGCCAGCAGCTTGGTGGGAGATTACTCCTACGAGCAGTACTTC	CASSLVGDYSYEQYF
-	-	16	TRBV9	TRBJ2-1	TGTGCCAGCAGCGTAGACCCCTACGGGGACTACAATGAGCAGTTCTTC	CASSVDPYGDYNEQFF
-	-	13	TRBV24-1	TRBJ2-7	TGTGCCACCAGTGATTCTGCCTCCTACGAGCAGTACTTC	CATSDSASYEQYF
-	TRBD1	14	TRBV2	TRBJ2-1	TGTGCCAGCAGTGAATGGACAGGGAGCAATGAGCAGTTCTTC	CASSEWTGSNEQFF
-	-	13	TRBV12-3/TRBV12-4	TRBJ2-2	TGTGCCAGCAGTTTGGCTAGCACCGGGGAGCTGTTTTTT	CASSLASTGELFF
-	-	13	TRBV12-3/TRBV12-4	TRBJ1-2	TGTGCCAGCAGTGAAGGGGGGCTTTATGGCTACACCTTC	CASSEGGLYGYTF
-	-	15	TRBV6-2/TRBV6-3	TRBJ2-2	TGTGCCAGCAGTCTAACGACAGCCAACACCGGGGAGCTGTTTTTT	CASSLTTANTGELFF
once	-	15	TRBV25-1	TRBJ1-2	TGTGCCAGCAGTGGCTACCGGGATTTCAACTATGGCTACACCTTC	CASSGYRDFNYGYTF
-	TRBD1	15	TRBV27	TRBJ2-7	TGTGCCAGCAGCATCACAGGGGGCCAACATAACGAGCAGTACTTC	CASSITGGQHNEQYF
-	-	12	TRBV6-6	TRBJ2-1	TGTGCCAGCAGCTCTCAACGGGGTGAGCAGTTCTTC	CASSSQRGEQFF
-	-	14	TRBV3-1/TRBV3-2	TRBJ2-3	TGTGCCAGCAGCCAAGTTCTCAGAGGGTTTCCCCAGTATTTT	CASSQVLRGFPQYF
-	-	14	TRBV5-6	TRBJ2-1	TGTGCCAGCACCACCTGGGGGACCTACAATGAGCAGTTCTTC	CASTTWGTYNEQFF
-	TRBD2	15	TRBV4-2	TRBJ2-3	TGTGCCAGCAGTCAGGGACTAGCGGGGGCTCGTACGCAGTATTTT	CASSQGLAGARTQYF
-	TRBD1	14	TRBV4-3	TRBJ1-5	TGCGCCAGCAGCCAAAACAGGGGGCCTCAGCCCCAGCATTTT	CASSQNRGPQPQHF
-	-	16	TRBV11-3	TRBJ2-3	TGTGCCAGCAGCCCCCCAGTCGGCCGGCGCACAGATACGCAGTATTTT	CASSPPVGRRTDTQYF
-	TRBD2	16	TRBV28	TRBJ2-7	TGTGCCAGCAGCCTAGAAGCGGGAATCTCCTTCCACGAGCAGTACTTC	CASSLEAGISFHEQYF
-	-	15	TRBV2	TRBJ1-3	TGTGCCAGCAGTGGCAGGGCAGGGGATGAAAACACCATATATTTT	CASSGRAGDENTIYF
-	-	14	TRBV29-1	TRBJ2-5	TGCAGCGTTGCCGGGACCTTAAATTCCGAGACCCAGTACTTC	CSVAGTLNSETQYF
-	-	15	TRBV7-2	TRBJ1-6	TGTGCCAGCAGCACGAGGACGGGGAATAATTCACCCCTCCACTTT	CASSTRTGNNSPLHF